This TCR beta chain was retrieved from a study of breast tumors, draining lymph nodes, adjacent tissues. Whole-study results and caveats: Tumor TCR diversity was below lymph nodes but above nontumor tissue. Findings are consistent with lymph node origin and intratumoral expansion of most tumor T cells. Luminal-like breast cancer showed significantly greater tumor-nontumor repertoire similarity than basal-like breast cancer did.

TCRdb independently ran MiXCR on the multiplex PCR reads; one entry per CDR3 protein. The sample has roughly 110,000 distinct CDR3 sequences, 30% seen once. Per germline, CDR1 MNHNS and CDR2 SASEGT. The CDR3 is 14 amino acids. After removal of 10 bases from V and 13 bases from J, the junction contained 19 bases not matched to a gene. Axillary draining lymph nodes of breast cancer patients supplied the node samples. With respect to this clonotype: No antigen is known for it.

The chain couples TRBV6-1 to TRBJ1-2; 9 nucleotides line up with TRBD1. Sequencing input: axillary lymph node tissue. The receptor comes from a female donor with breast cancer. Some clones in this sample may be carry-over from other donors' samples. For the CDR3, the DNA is TGTGCCACCCCCCCGAGGACGGGACAGGGCGTTCCCACCTTC. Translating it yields CATPPRTGQGVPTF.